The subject of this entry is one TCR beta chain. Its specific antigen is unknown. The input lacks base qualities; no much larger clone sits a single base away. The cohort comprised around 690 healthy bone marrow donors. All cohort members were sampled while nominally healthy, although unrecorded immune exposures were likely present. The donor was CMV seropositive and was included in the group of 250 to 300 seropositive cohort members. A peripheral blood sample was collected from each donor, and TCR beta sequencing was performed on peripheral blood mononuclear cells. Genomic DNA was extracted from the blood cell samples with the Qiagen DNeasy Blood Extraction Kit. The entry originates in a study of cytomegalovirus exposure and HLA in healthy donors (dated 2017 in TCRdb). Some background on the complete study: An earlier analysis of a few hundred of the donors reported around 280 Gb of sequence data and 95 million to 140 million unique TCR beta sequences obtained from 180 million or so T cells. Class I and class II HLA loci were covered by the typing at four-digit resolution. Of the approximately 400 genotyped donors, approximately 83% fell in the genetic ancestry cluster associated with self-reported Caucasian donors. Among roughly 370 genotyped donors of the cohort, an average of approximately 240,000 unique TCR beta nucleotide sequences were sequenced per donor, 15% to 20% of them non-productive. A few DR-DQ haplotypes were treated as single units for association and clustering because of strong linkage in the cohort. In addition to the first cohort of about 650 subjects, a separate validation cohort of under 150 different subjects was used. An early release that covered about 600 HLA-typed donors contained about 290 gigabases of sequencing data and some 87 million unique TCR sequences. A later analysis re-examined previously published TCR beta repertoires from about 670 donors and added high-resolution HLA genotyping to investigate patterns of TCR occurrence. To predict cytomegalovirus infection status, the study brought together high-throughput TCR immunosequencing, statistical association of individual TCRs with disease status, and machine learning. The study was designed to test whether signatures of past pathogen exposure could be identified by cataloging public T cell receptors. Genome-wide SNP genotypes for about 55% of the roughly 670 donors were used in a later genetic analysis, which treated that subset as a discovery cohort. The T cell repertoires of 550 to 850 subjects were profiled by immunosequencing and related to cytomegalovirus serostatus. Every discovery cohort repertoire had been produced on one sequencing platform. In an earlier analysis of several hundred of the donors, high-throughput TCR beta sequencing was used to judge whether each TCR beta V gene segment behaved as functional or pseudogenic. Rather than using new phenotypic data, the later analysis identified candidate immune exposures from TCR beta sequences and from how often those sequences occurred across donors. Alongside the repertoire data, information on donor age, sex, ethnicity and CMV serostatus was compiled. Typing coverage differed by locus: A, B, C, DRB1 and DQB1 were typed in roughly 620-630 donors, DQA1 in around 500, DPA1 in 600 to 610, and DPB1 in 400 to 490. Summary of the overall study and its limitations: HLA typing was unavailable for some donors at each locus, so association tests used only the typed subset. In a later analysis, most CMV-associated TCR beta chains were found to appear HLA-restricted, with HLA associations seemingly driven largely by CMV exposure. A further reported finding was that TCR beta sequences accurately predicted the HLA-A and HLA-B alleles for most subjects in the first cohort. When HLA alleles, especially DR and DQ, strongly co-occurred, TCR associations were difficult to assign to individual alleles. Because the 87-base-pair reads could not distinguish some IMGT-functional V segments, including TRBV6-2 and TRBV6-3, those segments were excluded. It was suggested by the authors that the approach could potentially be generalized to other disease states and immunological phenotypes. According to a later analysis, parvovirus B19, influenza, CMV and Epstein-Barr virus appeared linked to several top co-occurrence clusters. A later genetic analysis associated a missense DCLRE1C variant with V-gene and J-gene trimming of TCR beta chains, and an independent cohort replicated the association. A later analysis associated 15,000 to 20,000 TCR beta sequences with specific HLA alleles at a false discovery rate of 0.05. A few of the identified cytomegalovirus-associated TCR beta chains were confirmed in vitro to be specific for cytomegalovirus antigens. A later analysis found that TCR association rates varied across HLA loci, with DRB1 alleles showing the most associated TCRs and HLA-C alleles the fewest. Because counts were too low, 15 or so rarely observed V segments, including chromosome 9 orphons, were excluded from the earlier analysis of some 540 of the donors. Compared with equally common non-associated chains, HLA-associated TCR beta chains in a later analysis were more clonally expanded and had lower generation probabilities. For the cohort, immune exposure information was limited to CMV serostatus. Compared with the roughly 670-donor mean, donors in an Asian-associated ancestry cluster had fewer N-insertions in productive TCRs, according to a later genetic analysis. Only TCR beta chains were sequenced in this cohort, and the absence of alpha or paired-chain data limited detectable features. Presence/absence analyses assumed roughly uniform sequencing depth across donors, an assumption that may not hold. In an earlier analysis of 500 to 650 of the donors, most TCR beta V segments appeared in productive rearrangements about 87% or about 30% of the time, broadly matching IMGT annotations. A total of fewer than 200 TCR beta chains were listed by the study as associated with cytomegalovirus. Linkage disequilibrium might explain the correlated functional status among segregating V segments, but an unknown experimental factor could not be ruled out. A cluster of highly shared sequence variants was judged likely to be a technical artifact of the sequencing pipeline. The classifier was reported to diagnose cytomegalovirus status with high specificity and sensitivity in both the original cohort and the validation cohort. While some public TCRs were present in many individuals, most TCR sequences turned up only very rarely across donors.

The cysteine opens and the phenylalanine closes a CDR3 of 15 amino acids. Solely the CDR3 DNA is kept, with 45 bases framed from the first base. CDR1 and CDR2 are read off the germline V gene as SGHDT and YYEEEE. The junction shows trimming of 0 bases on V and 2 bases on J, plus 11 bases between the germline ends. Preparation of the library involved the immunoSEQ multiplex PCR assay. The multiplex PCR relied on a mix of 60 forward primers for TCR Vbeta segments and 13 reverse primers for TCR Jbeta segments. The CDR3 region of rearranged TCR beta genes was amplified from genomic DNA with a multiplex PCR assay. The amplified TCR beta libraries were sequenced on the Illumina HiSeq System as 87-base-pair reads. On the study's bioinformatics: Across the 670 or so repertoires, a later analysis counted tens of millions of unique TCR beta chains, roughly 11 million of which were shared by at least two donors. A nearest-neighbor algorithm error-corrected the raw reads and collapsed the reads into unique sequences, merging closely related sequences to remove PCR and sequencing errors. CDR3 sequences were aligned to IMGT reference sequences to assign V, D and J gene segments. Each retained sequence needed at least a six-nucleotide match to both a V gene segment and a J gene segment. A rearrangement counted as productive if the CDR3 had no stop codons and remained in frame with V and J, and every other rearrangement counted as non-productive. Following IMGT convention, CDR3 was defined as the stretch from the second conserved V-encoded cysteine up to the conserved J-encoded phenylalanine. In an earlier analysis of roughly 580 of the donors, sequences lacking an unambiguous match to a single V gene segment were excluded. An earlier analysis of almost 600 of the donors classified V segments as functional when productive rearrangements were above 56.7% and as segregating when the standard deviation between donors was above 5%. A statistical classification framework was built to diagnose cytomegalovirus status from the catalog of TCR beta chain sequences. In a later analysis, V and J genes were assigned by comparing TCR nucleotide sequences against IMGT/GENE-DB human TR gene sequences. In a later analysis, CDR3 sequences and most-parsimonious VDJ recombination scenarios were assigned using the TCRdist pipeline. In a later analysis, each TCR beta chain was defined by its CDR3 amino acid sequence together with its V-gene family, and reads without a unique V-gene family were excluded. In a later analysis, around 650 highly shared, low-generation-probability nucleotide sequences were removed to address suspected cross-contamination and a sequencing artifact. For each public chain, a later analysis derived a clonal expansion index from normalized ranks of inferred template counts within each repertoire. Generation probabilities in a later analysis came from a VDJ recombination model fitted to out-of-frame rearrangements, and those results were checked against IGoR. In a later analysis, TCR-TCR, TCR-HLA and TCR-CMV co-occurrence was scored with hypergeometric tests, and a repertoire-size bias correction was applied to TCR pairs. To estimate false discovery rates, a later analysis permuted the HLA or CMV assignments 20 times. In a later analysis, co-occurring TCRs were grouped using DBSCAN, and TCRdist sequence similarity was added for clustering within HLA-allele-positive subsets. Repertoires with fewer than 30,000 or more than 120,000 public chains, plus five repertoires with anomalous nucleotide sharing, were excluded from co-occurrence clustering. TCRdb re-hosts the immuneACCESS table, in-frame sequences only. Its copies lack some clones; in the studies checked, an unresolved V gene accounts for under half of them, and the cause for the rest is not known. D and trimming were read from the DNA, whereas the V and J calls and clone size are those reported in that table. Here the sample has approximately 160,000 clones; around 78% occur a single time. The top ten hold 3% to 3.5% of the sample.

Here the chain combines TRBV5-6 and TRBJ2-5; a tentative D call is TRBD2 (6 bases match). The receptor comes from a woman aged 50 to 60 in good health and CMV-seropositive. Sequenced: PBMCs. The encoded CDR3 is CASSLDYREQETQYF. The DNA sequence is TGTGCCAGCAGCTTGGACTACCGGGAGCAAGAGACCCAGTACTTC.